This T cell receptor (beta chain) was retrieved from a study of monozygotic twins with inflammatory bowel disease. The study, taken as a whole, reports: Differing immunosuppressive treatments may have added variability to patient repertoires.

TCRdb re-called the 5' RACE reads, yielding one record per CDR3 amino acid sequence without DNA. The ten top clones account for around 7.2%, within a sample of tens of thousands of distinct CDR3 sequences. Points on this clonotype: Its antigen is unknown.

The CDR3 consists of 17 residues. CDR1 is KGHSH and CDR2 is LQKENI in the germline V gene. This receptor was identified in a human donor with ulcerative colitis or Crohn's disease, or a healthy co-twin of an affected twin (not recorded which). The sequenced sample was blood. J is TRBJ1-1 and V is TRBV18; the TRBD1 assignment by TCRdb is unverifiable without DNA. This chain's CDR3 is CASSPGQVRYMNTEAFF.